A selection of T cell receptor beta chains follows, all from one sample in a study of OX40 agonist ivuxolimab in advanced cancers. Measured with immunoSEQ multiplex PCR; TCRdb has only the in-frame clones, and not every one. The table lists roughly 38,000 clones, 85% to 90% of them singletons. This sample comprised CD4+ or CD8+ T cells sorted from blood, obtained in a trial of the OX40 agonist ivuxolimab. All receptors come from an adult with an advanced solid tumor such as melanoma, head and neck, liver or kidney cancer. CDR3s include the opening cysteine and the closing phenylalanine or tryptophan. Each record gives: J gene, V gene, clone size, D gene, CDR3 DNA, CDR3 protein. The D gene is left open where the match is weak. Where a row states a size, it is once, few, many or the class of an expanded clone; other rows omit it.

>TRBJ1-4|TRBV25-1|NA|NA
TGTGCCAGCAGTGAATATGGGACACATACTGTCAATGAAAAACTGTTTTTT
CASSEYGTHTVNEKLFF
>TRBJ2-3|TRBV4-2|NA|NA
TGTGCCAGCAGCCGCCCCGGGACCAAGTGGGGAGATACGCAGTATTTT
CASSRPGTKWGDTQYF
>TRBJ2-7|TRBV18|NA|TRBD1
TGTGCCAGCTCAAGAGGGACAGGGGGCTTCAACGAGCAGTACTTC
CASSRGTGGFNEQYF
>TRBJ2-5|TRBV6-5|NA|TRBD1
TGTGCCAGCAGTCGGACAGGGGGAAACCAAGAGACCCAGTACTTC
CASSRTGGNQETQYF
>TRBJ1-2|TRBV14|NA|NA
TGTGCCAGCAGCCAAGCAGGGTTCCAGGGCTACACCTTC
CASSQAGFQGYTF
>TRBJ2-7|TRBV11-2|NA|NA
TGTGCCAGCACCGCCTGGACTTCCAGACCTAGCTACGAGCAGTACTTC
CASTAWTSRPSYEQYF
>TRBJ2-1|TRBV2|NA|TRBD2
TGTGCCAGCACCAGGGGACTAGCGGCGAATGAGCAGTTCTTC
CASTRGLAANEQFF
>TRBJ2-7|TRBV19|NA|TRBD2
TGTGCCAGTAGTATAAGGATGACTAGCGGGAGTCGATCCCACGAGCAGTACTTC
CASSIRMTSGSRSHEQYF
>TRBJ1-2|TRBV7-3|NA|NA
TGTGCCAGCAGCCCGGCCGAGGCGAACTATGGCTACACCTTC
CASSPAEANYGYTF
>TRBJ1-1|TRBV7-6|NA|NA
TGTGCCAGCAGCTCGGGACAGAACACTGAAGCTTTCTTT
CASSSGQNTEAFF
>TRBJ2-5|TRBV6-6|once|TRBD1
TGTGCCAGCAGTTACTCGCGACAGGGGGGGGAGACCCAGTACTTC
CASSYSRQGGETQYF
>TRBJ1-3|TRBV7-9|NA|TRBD1
TGTGCCAGCAGAGGGACAGGGCCTGGAAACACCATATATTTT
CASRGTGPGNTIYF
>TRBJ2-5|TRBV9|NA|NA
TGTGCCAGCAGCGTAGGGGGAGACCCCTACGAGACCCAGTACTTC
CASSVGGDPYETQYF
>TRBJ1-4|TRBV5-4|NA|NA
TGTGCCAGCAGCCCTTTCGGGGCGAAGGAAAAACTGTTTTTT
CASSPFGAKEKLFF
>TRBJ2-2|TRBV6-5|NA|NA
TGTGCCAGCAGTCGACTAGATTCCGGGGAGCTGTTTTTT
CASSRLDSGELFF
>TRBJ1-1|TRBV5-6|NA|NA
TGTGCCAGCAGTTCCCTTTTGAACACTGAAGCTTTCTTT
CASSSLLNTEAFF
>TRBJ1-3|TRBV18|NA|NA
TGTGCCAGCTCACCAACTGACAGTGCCCGGTCGGACACCATATATTTT
CASSPTDSARSDTIYF
>TRBJ2-2|TRBV7-6|NA|NA
TGTGCCAGCAGCGCCAACGATTGGGGAGGCACCGGGGAGCTGTTTTTT
CASSANDWGGTGELFF
>TRBJ1-2|TRBV6-5|once|NA
TGTGCCAGCAGTTACTCGGCAAGGACCTATGGCTACACCTTC
CASSYSARTYGYTF
>TRBJ2-1|TRBV4-2|NA|TRBD1
TGTGCCAGCAGCCAGACAGGGGACAGTCCGACGAGCTCCTACAATGAGCAGTTCTTC
CASSQTGDSPTSSYNEQFF
>TRBJ1-1|TRBV6-5|NA|TRBD1
TGTGCCAGCAGTTACGATATTCCCTTGGACAGGCCGACCGCTTTCTTT
CASSYDIPLDRPTAFF
>TRBJ2-3|TRBV10-3|NA|TRBD2
TGTGCCATCAGTGACCTAGCGGGGGGTGGCGGGGATACGCAGTATTTT
CAISDLAGGGGDTQYF
>TRBJ1-6|TRBV28|NA|NA
TGTGCCAGCACCTATCCCCAGGGGAAAGGGAATAATTCACCCCTCCACTTT
CASTYPQGKGNNSPLHF
>TRBJ2-3|TRBV18|NA|TRBD1
TGTGCCAGCTCACCGGGGATCCCGGGACAGGGACCAGATACGCAGTATTTT
CASSPGIPGQGPDTQYF
>TRBJ2-7|TRBV30|NA|NA
TGTGCCTGGAGTAGACTGGGCGAGCAGTACTTC
CAWSRLGEQYF
>TRBJ2-3|TRBV19|NA|TRBD2
TGTGCCAGTAGTACCGGACTAGCTACAGATACGCAGTATTTT
CASSTGLATDTQYF
>TRBJ2-7|TRBV10-1|NA|TRBD1
TGCGCCAGCAGCTACAGCCGGGACAGGGGGTCCTACGAGCAGTACTTC
CASSYSRDRGSYEQYF
>TRBJ2-4|TRBV6-1|NA|NA
TGTGCCAGCAGGCTAGGGGTTAACATTCAGTACTTC
CASRLGVNIQYF
>TRBJ2-2|TRBV5-8|NA|NA
TGTGCCAGCAGCCCCAGGGGACGGGGGATGACCGGGGAGCTGTTTTTT
CASSPRGRGMTGELFF
>TRBJ1-1|TRBV4-1|NA|NA
TGCGCCAGCAGCTATTGGACGGAGAACACTGAAGCTTTCTTT
CASSYWTENTEAFF
>TRBJ2-2|TRBV28|NA|NA
TGTGCCAGCAGTTTGGGCGGGGCCCGAGTCGGGGAGCTGTTTTTT
CASSLGGARVGELFF
>TRBJ2-1|TRBV30|NA|TRBD2
TGTGCCTGGAGTGAGTTAGCGGGAGGGCGCAGGGATGAGCAGTTCTTC
CAWSELAGGRRDEQFF
>TRBJ1-3|TRBV15|NA|NA
TGTGCCACCAGCAGAGATATCCTGGGGACTGGAAACACCATATATTTT
CATSRDILGTGNTIYF
>TRBJ2-7|TRBV11-2|NA|NA
TGTGCCAGCAGCTTAGCCGGACTTAGCTCCTACGAGCAGTACTTC
CASSLAGLSSYEQYF
>TRBJ2-1|TRBV19|NA|NA
TGTGCCAGTAGTGGCCATGGCCCTAGCTCCTACAATGAGCAGTTCTTC
CASSGHGPSSYNEQFF
>TRBJ2-1|TRBV7-9|NA|TRBD2
TGTGCCAGCAGCTTAGTGAGCGGGGGAAACAATGAGCAGTTCTTC
CASSLVSGGNNEQFF
>TRBJ2-3|TRBV6-6|NA|NA
TGTGCCAGCAGTTACCTCGGTAGTGGTGGTGTTACGCAGTATTTT
CASSYLGSGGVTQYF
>TRBJ1-2|TRBV5-6|NA|TRBD1
TGTGCCAGCAGCATGACCCTGCTGACAGGGTGGAGAGGCTACACCTTC
CASSMTLLTGWRGYTF
>TRBJ2-7|TRBV7-9|NA|NA
TGTGCCAGCAGCCAAGAACGAGGGAGCGTCGACGAGCAGTACTTC
CASSQERGSVDEQYF